This entry lists 10 T cell receptor beta chains sequenced from one sample in a study of shared clonotypes between healthy human individuals. This table comes from immunoSEQ multiplex PCR, and its TCRdb copy is limited to in-frame clones, with some not included. The sample has 660,000 or so clones, approximately 96% seen once; the top ten hold roughly 0.1%. Positively selected for CCR7, the CD45RO-negative cells used as naive CD8 cells excluded terminally differentiated effector memory CD45RA+ cells. Source material: naive CD8+ T cells sorted from blood. The receptors come from a woman under 40 in good health.

This chain links TRBV27 with TRBJ2-7; D gene unclear. CDR3 length: 15 amino acids. The germline gives CDR1 MNHEY, CDR2 SMNVEV (reference sequence). The V end was cut by 5 bases, the J end by 3 bases, with 17 bases between. The CDR3 region has the DNA TGTGCCAGCAGTCCCTCAGGACCAGAAGTCTACGAGCAGTACTTC. Protein product: CASSPSGPEVYEQYF.

The rearrangement joins TRBV5-4 to TRBJ1-1; D gene ambiguous. Per the germline V gene, CDR1 is SGHNT and CDR2 is YYREEE (reference sequence). V was cut by 4 bases and J by 0 bases, with 13 bases left in between. This CDR3 comprises 15 residues. The CDR3 sequence is CASSLGAVMNTEAFF. CDR3 DNA: TGTGCCAGCAGCCTGGGAGCGGTCATGAACACTGAAGCTTTCTTT.

This chain connects TRBV13 to TRBJ1-1; D remains unclear. Germline V gives CDR1 PRHDT, CDR2 FYEKMQ (reference sequence). Trimming removed 1 base from V and 1 base from J, with 13 bases in between. The CDR3 consists of 16 residues. CDR3 nucleotides: TGTGCCAGCAGCTTAGAATCGGTACGGGCGAACACTGAAGCTTTCTTT. It yields the protein CASSLESVRANTEAFF.

The chain is built from TRBV25-1 and TRBJ1-1; the D is unclear. In germline, CDR1 is MGHDK, CDR2 SYGVNS. The CDR3 runs 13 residues. Deletions cut 2 bases from V and 4 bases from J, with 8 bases between. CDR3 DNA sequence: TGTGCCAGCAGTGAAAGGGCGTTCACTGAAGCTTTCTTT. It translates to CASSERAFTEAFF.

The V and J genes are TRBV5-1 and TRBJ2-1; TRBD2 agrees at 14 bases. CDR1 and CDR2 (germline): SGHRS, YFSETQ. This CDR3 contains 15 residues. Unmatched junction bases numbered 4, after V lost 4 bases and J lost 7 bases. CDR3 residues: CASSETSGRVNEQFF. The CDR3 DNA reads as TGCGCCAGCAGCGAGACTAGCGGGAGGGTTAATGAGCAGTTCTTC.

This clone was seen just once. V usage is TRBV30 and J usage is TRBJ1-2; D is uncertain. CDR3 length: 12 amino acids. The germline V and J ends were trimmed by 7 bases and 3 bases, with 12 bases remaining between them. Germline V gene lookup returns CDR1 GTSNPN and CDR2 SVGIG (reference sequence). This chain's CDR3 is CASNFGDYGYTF. CDR3 bases: TGTGCCTCCAATTTTGGGGACTATGGCTACACCTTC.

The rearrangement joins TRBV30 to TRBJ1-3; TRBD1 matches at 9 bases. V gave up 2 bases and J gave up 8 bases; unmatched junction bases: 7. The CDR3 has 14 residues. The germline CDR1 and CDR2 sequences are GTSNPN and SVGIG (reference sequence). CDR3 region: CAWSTGTGRDTIYF. As DNA, the CDR3 is TGTGCCTGGAGTACGGGGACAGGGAGGGACACCATATATTTT. Full variable domain (rest looked up from reference TRBV30 and TRBJ1-3): SQTIHQWPATLVQPVGSPLSLECTVEGTSNPNLYWYRQAAGRGLQLLFYSVGIGQISSEVPQNLSASRPQDRQFILSSKKLLLSDSGFYLCAWSTGTGRDTIYFGEGSWLTVV.

In its sample, this clone was seen a few times. An end of the junction differs from the germline gene, which may be a read error. The chain joins TRBV7-8 to TRBJ2-5; D not certain. Germline lookup yields CDR1 SGHVS and CDR2 FQNEAQ. CDR3 size: 12 residues. CDR3 in amino acids: CASSLEVHTQYF. The CDR3 nucleotides are TGTGCCAGCAGTTTAGAAGTGCATACCCAGTACTTC.

The chain has TRBV19 and TRBJ2-2; D remains ambiguous. The V gene's germline CDR1 is LNHDA and CDR2 SQIVND (reference sequence). The CDR3 runs to 15 residues. V was pared by 5 bases and J by 3 bases, with 13 bases between. The CDR3, as DNA: TGTGCCAGTAGTGCCCTGGCCCGATACACCGGGGAGCTGTTTTTT. Protein: CASSALARYTGELFF.

This clone has just one count. The chain carries TRBV6-1 and TRBJ1-2; a possible D gene is TRBD1 (5 bases). With 3 bases removed from V and 5 bases from J, the gap between germline ends came to 19 bases. The CDR3 contains 16 residues. Germline CDR1 is MNHNS and CDR2 is SASEGT. DNA for the CDR3: TGTGCCAGCAGTGACGCGTATCCGACAGCCGAATATGGCTACACCTTC. Translating gives CASSDAYPTAEYGYTF.